This T cell receptor (beta chain) was recorded in a study of human T cells and chemical hapten exposure. Study-level background: The sensitizer, 2% DPC, was used on around 2 cm by around 2 cm of upper inner arm skin. The study lasted 20 to 25 weeks, and patients were dosed weekly with diphenylcyclopropenone on the scalp throughout.

Time point of the sample: pre-sensitization, week 0. Treatment given: therapeutic diphenylcyclopropenone sensitization with weekly scalp DPC. Library preparation tagged each individual cDNA molecule with a unique molecular identifier. TCRdb re-derived calls from the RACE reads in MiXCR, one entry per CDR3 protein. The sample contains approximately 50,000 distinct CDR3 sequences, around 11% of which appear only once. This clonotype was counted ten times or more. Antigen unknown. Study conclusions and caveats: Counts of TCRs above 1 in 1000 frequency stayed unchanged with DPC sensitization.

The CDR3 consists of 14 residues. Trimming at V came to 8 bases and at J to 4 bases, leaving 9 bases not matched to a gene. CDR1 is MNHEY and CDR2 is SVGEGT in the germline V gene. The receptor was derived from a woman between 40 and 50 years old with alopecia areata. Some clones in this sample may be carry-over from other donors' samples. The chain combines TRBV6-2 or TRBV6-3 with TRBJ1-1; 8 bases line up with TRBD1. Sequencing was performed on whole blood, taken in connection with sensitization to the hapten diphenylcyclopropenone (DPC). CDR3 DNA sequence: TGTGCCAGCGCCCGGAGACAGGGGCCCACTGAAGCTTTCTTT. Amino acids: CASARRQGPTEAFF.